These 25 T cell receptor beta chains came from one sample sequenced in a study of cytomegalovirus exposure and HLA in healthy donors. Only in-frame clones appear in the TCRdb table, and some are missing; sequencing was by immunoSEQ multiplex PCR. The sample holds about 120,000 clones, about 91% seen once. The specimen was PBMCs. The receptors originated from a man in his late teens or twenties in good health and CMV-seronegative.

This clone was seen a single time. J is TRBJ2-3 and V is TRBV6-5, with a weak D call TRBD1 (6 bases). Trimming took 3 bases from V and 2 from J, leaving 15 bases between them. Germline CDR1 MNHEY, CDR2 SVGAGI. The CDR3 covers 16 residues. The CDR3 DNA reads as TGTGCCAGCAGTTATGTGGGGGCTCCAAACACAGATACGCAGTATTTT. Translating gives CASSYVGAPNTDTQYF.

The rearrangement links TRBV4-2 to TRBJ2-1; 11 bases map to TRBD2. After removal of 0 bases from V and 6 bases from J, the junction contained 4 bases not matched to a gene. The CDR3 totals 16 residues. Looked up from germline, CDR1 is LGHNA and CDR2 is YNFKEQ. The CDR3 region has the DNA TGTGCCAGCAGCCAAGAGACTAGCGGGATTAGCAATGAGCAGTTCTTC. It translates to CASSQETSGISNEQFF.

The chain is built from TRBV15 and TRBJ2-1, with 7 positions matching TRBD1. Germline lookup yields CDR1 LNHNV and CDR2 YYDKDF (reference sequence). V trimming: 2 bases; J trimming: 7 bases; junction bases outside the gene matches: 11. This CDR3 is 16 amino acids long. The CDR3 is CATSRPGDRFGNEQFF. As DNA, the CDR3 is TGTGCCACCAGCAGACCCGGGGACAGATTTGGGAATGAGCAGTTCTTC.

The J gene is TRBJ2-7, the V gene TRBV7-8; D possibly corresponds to TRBD2 (5 bases). Germline V gene lookup returns CDR1 SGHVS and CDR2 FQNEAQ. CDR3 size: 16 residues. Trimming cost V 5 bases and J 2 bases, with 19 bases left between them. The CDR3 loop reads CASSGDNGVLAYEQYF. The CDR3 DNA sequence: TGTGCCAGCAGCGGGGATAACGGGGTCCTCGCCTACGAGCAGTACTTC. The full variable domain, in which reference TRBV7-8 and TRBJ2-7 provide the parts outside the CDR3, is GAGVSQSPRYKVAKRGQDVALRCDPISGHVSLFWYQQALGQGPEFLTYFQNEAQLDKSGLPSDRFFAERPEGSVSTLKIQRTQQEDSAVYLCASSGDNGVLAYEQYFGPGTRLTVT.

This chain joins TRBV11-2 and TRBJ2-1; 8 bases line up with TRBD2. Germline assignment: CDR1 SGHAT and CDR2 FQNNGV. With 5 bases clipped from V and 12 bases from J, the junction kept 21 bases outside the gene matches. There are 17 residues in the CDR3. CDR3 DNA sequence: TGTGCCAGCAGCGATATTAGCGGGAAACATCCCCCCGAACGGCAGTTCTTC. Its translation is CASSDISGKHPPERQFF.

The chain couples TRBV10-2 to TRBJ2-4; D uncertain. The CDR3 covers 16 residues. V lost 0 bases and J 0 bases, leaving 9 bases between the germline ends. The V gene's germline CDR1 is WSHSY and CDR2 SAAADI. The DNA for the CDR3 is TGCGCCAGCAGTGAGTCGGAGTTACTAGCCAAAAACATTCAGTACTTC. Translated: CASSESELLAKNIQYF.

This clone was detected a few times. The chain uses TRBV25-1 and TRBJ1-1; D gene uncertain. Germline CDR1 MGHDK, CDR2 SYGVNS. V was clipped by 6 bases and J by 0 bases, with 5 bases between them. The CDR3 contains 12 residues. CDR3 bases: TGTGCCAGCAGGTTTATGAACACTGAAGCTTTCTTT. This sequence encodes CASRFMNTEAFF.

This clone was found a few times. V and J are TRBV28 and TRBJ1-5, with D possibly TRBD1 on 5 matching bases. This CDR3 is built from 12 residues. Germline-derived CDR1 and CDR2 are MDHEN and SYDVKM. V shed 11 bases and J shed 9 bases, with 17 bases lying between them. The CDR3: CASSSGGRPQHF. CDR3 bases: TGTGCCTCCTCGTCGGGGGGACGGCCCCAGCATTTT. The full variable domain, completed using reference TRBV28 and TRBJ1-5, is DVKVTQSSRYLVKRTGEKVFLECVQDMDHENMFWYRQDPGLGLRLIYFSYDVKMKEKGDIPEGYSVSREKKERFSLILESASTNQTSMYLCASSSGGRPQHFGDGTRLSIL.

V is TRBV15 and J is TRBJ1-2; D is perhaps TRBD1 (5 bases). Germline CDR1 and CDR2: LNHNV and YYDKDF (reference sequence). V lost 2 bases and J lost 6, with 13 bases in between. The CDR3 sequence is 14 residues long. The CDR3 region is CATSRRTTENGYTF. CDR3 in DNA: TGTGCCACCAGCAGAAGAACGACAGAGAATGGCTACACCTTC.

The chain is built from TRBV6-1 and TRBJ1-1; 10 positions agree with TRBD1. The ends lost 4 bases at V and 4 bases at J; junction bases unmatched: 3. Per the germline V gene, CDR1 is MNHNS and CDR2 is SASEGT. The CDR3 is 14 residues long. CDR3 nucleotide sequence: TGTGCCAGCAGTGGATGGACAGGGGGCACTGAAGCTTTCTTT. Amino acid sequence: CASSGWTGGTEAFF.

The chain carries TRBV15 and TRBJ2-1; TRBD1 agrees at 8 bases. The CDR3 extends over 16 amino acids. CDR1 and CDR2 from the germline V gene are LNHNV and YYDKDF (reference sequence). The V and J ends lost 5 bases and 3 bases, in that order; junction bases with no gene match: 9. This CDR3 reads CATSRTTGALYNEQFF. CDR3 in DNA: TGTGCCACCAGCCGCACGACAGGGGCTCTCTACAATGAGCAGTTCTTC.

The chain combines TRBV19 with TRBJ1-3; D not certain. Trimming took 3 bases from V and 8 from J, leaving 11 bases between them. This CDR3 has 13 residues. Germline CDR1 is LNHDA and CDR2 is SQIVND (reference sequence). CDR3 coding DNA: TGTGCCAGTAGTATCTATATAGGAGACACCATATATTTT. Translating it yields CASSIYIGDTIYF.

The V call is TRBV20-1, the J call TRBJ1-1, with unresolved D. The CDR3 is 11 residues long. With 5 bases removed from V and 3 bases from J, the gap between germline ends came to 7 bases. Germline lookup yields CDR1 DFQATT and CDR2 SNEGSKA (reference sequence). The CDR3 sequence is CSASRDTEAFF. The CDR3 DNA reads as TGCAGTGCTTCCCGGGACACTGAAGCTTTCTTT.

J is TRBJ1-5 and V is TRBV21-1; TRBD1 is taken as the D call from the table, unchecked against the DNA. TRBV21-1 is a pseudogene segment. The CDR3 is made up of 16 amino acids. CDR3 amino acids: CASSKKGTASNQPQHF. The CDR3 nucleotides read TGTGCCAGCAGCAAAAAAGGGACAGCTAGCAATCAGCCCCAGCATTTT.

In its sample, this clone was seen a few times. This rearrangement joins TRBV6-1 to TRBJ1-5; no definite D call. The CDR3 consists of 13 residues. V was clipped by 7 bases and J by 6 bases, with 13 bases between them. Germline V lookup: CDR1 MNHNS, CDR2 SASEGT. The CDR3 DNA reads as TGTGCCAGCAACAGCGGGGAAGCTCAGCCCCAGCATTTT. It codes for CASNSGEAQPQHF.

The V gene is TRBV19, the J gene TRBJ2-7; the D is unclear. The V gene lost 4 bases and the J gene lost 4 bases, with 5 bases spanning the gap. CDR1 LNHDA and CDR2 SQIVND come from the germline V gene (reference sequence). CDR3 length: 11 residues. In DNA form, the CDR3 reads TGTGCCAGTAGTAATCATTACGAGCAGTACTTC. It specifies CASSNHYEQYF.

The chain links TRBV28 to TRBJ1-5; 10 bases match TRBD1. Germline V gene sequence: CDR1 MDHEN, CDR2 SYDVKM. V dropped 2 bases and J dropped 4; count of bases not matched to a gene: 11. This CDR3 region has 18 residues. CDR3 DNA sequence: TGTGCCAGCAGTTTAGGCCGGGACAGGGGCCTCCAGAATCAGCCCCAGCATTTT. This encodes CASSLGRDRGLQNQPQHF.

The J gene is TRBJ2-7, the V gene TRBV5-1; 7 positions agree with TRBD1. With 4 bases clipped from V and 2 bases from J, the junction kept 6 bases outside the gene matches. Per germline, CDR1 SGHRS and CDR2 YFSETQ. The CDR3 is 14 amino acids. The CDR3 protein is CASSPGDSPYEQYF. The CDR3 bases are TGCGCCAGCAGCCCCGGGGACAGCCCCTACGAGCAGTACTTC.

This rearrangement joins TRBV7-8 to TRBJ2-3; D remains unclear. V was pared by 1 base and J by 2 bases, with 10 bases between. The CDR3 length is 15 residues. Germline V lookup: CDR1 SGHVS, CDR2 FQNEAQ. The DNA for the CDR3 is TGTGCCAGCAGCTTAGATGGGCTGAACACAGATACGCAGTATTTT. Protein sequence: CASSLDGLNTDTQYF.

The chain is built from TRBV27 and TRBJ2-7, with 10 positions matching TRBD2. The ends lost 7 bases at V and 5 bases at J; junction bases unmatched: 11. The CDR3 runs to 15 residues. Germline V gives CDR1 MNHEY, CDR2 SMNVEV (reference sequence). The CDR3 loop is CASTLASGSLHEQYF. CDR3 DNA: TGTGCCAGCACCCTGGCTAGCGGGAGTTTGCACGAGCAGTACTTC.

This rearrangement joins TRBV29-1 to TRBJ1-2; the D gene is possibly TRBD1 (5 bases). The CDR3 contains 12 residues. CDR1 is SQVTM and CDR2 is ANQGSEA in the germline V gene. V lost 1 base and J lost 4, with 7 bases in between. CDR3 coding DNA: TGCAGCGTTGAAGCAGGGCCCTATGGCTACACCTTC. Amino acids: CSVEAGPYGYTF.

The rearrangement uses TRBV2 and TRBJ2-7; 8 bases fit TRBD1. The length of the CDR3 is 13 residues. The V gene's germline CDR1 is SNHLY and CDR2 FYNNEI. V gave up 7 bases and J gave up 4 bases; unmatched junction bases: 6. DNA of the CDR3: TGTGCCAGCACCGGACAGGGTAATTACGAGCAGTACTTC. Translating gives CASTGQGNYEQYF.

V usage is TRBV29-1 and J usage is TRBJ2-1, with D possibly matching TRBD1 (5 bases). The V end lost 4 bases, the J end lost 7 bases, and 17 bases lay between the germline ends. The CDR3 covers 14 residues. Germline CDR1 reads SQVTM; CDR2 reads ANQGSEA. This CDR3 reads CSVARGAMWNEQFF. As DNA, the CDR3 is TGCAGCGTTGCCCGTGGGGCTATGTGGAATGAGCAGTTCTTC.

This clone was observed once. The chain carries TRBV5-6 and TRBJ2-5; 10 bases agree with TRBD2. V was clipped by 4 bases and J by 5 bases; unmatched bases: 5. The CDR3 has 14 residues. CDR1 SGHDT and CDR2 YYEEEE come from the germline V gene. DNA of the CDR3: TGTGCCAGCAGCAAAGCGGGGGGGCGGGAGACCCAGTACTTC. This sequence encodes CASSKAGGRETQYF.

This clone was seen a single time. The chain uses TRBV28 and TRBJ1-2; the match to TRBD1 covers 7 bases. The length of the CDR3 is 15 residues. Per germline, CDR1 MDHEN and CDR2 SYDVKM. With 5 bases clipped from V and 4 bases from J, the junction kept 10 bases outside the gene matches. The CDR3 reads CASSLRGLSFYGYTF. CDR3 nucleotides: TGTGCCAGCAGTCTCAGGGGGTTGTCTTTCTATGGCTACACCTTC.